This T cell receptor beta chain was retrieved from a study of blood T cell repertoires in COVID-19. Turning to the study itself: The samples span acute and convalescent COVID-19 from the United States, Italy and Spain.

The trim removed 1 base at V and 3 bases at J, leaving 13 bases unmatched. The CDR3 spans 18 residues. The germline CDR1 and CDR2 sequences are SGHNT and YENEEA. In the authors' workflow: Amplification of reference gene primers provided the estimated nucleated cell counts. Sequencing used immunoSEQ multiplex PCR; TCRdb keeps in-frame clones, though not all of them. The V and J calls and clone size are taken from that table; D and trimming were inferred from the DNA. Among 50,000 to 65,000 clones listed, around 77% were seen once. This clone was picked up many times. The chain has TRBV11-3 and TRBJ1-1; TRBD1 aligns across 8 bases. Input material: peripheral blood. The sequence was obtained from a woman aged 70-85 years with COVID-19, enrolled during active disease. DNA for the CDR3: TGTGCCAGCAGCTTAGGGGACAGGCTGGCGGTTTCGGACACTGAAGCTTTCTTT. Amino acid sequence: CASSLGDRLAVSDTEAFF.